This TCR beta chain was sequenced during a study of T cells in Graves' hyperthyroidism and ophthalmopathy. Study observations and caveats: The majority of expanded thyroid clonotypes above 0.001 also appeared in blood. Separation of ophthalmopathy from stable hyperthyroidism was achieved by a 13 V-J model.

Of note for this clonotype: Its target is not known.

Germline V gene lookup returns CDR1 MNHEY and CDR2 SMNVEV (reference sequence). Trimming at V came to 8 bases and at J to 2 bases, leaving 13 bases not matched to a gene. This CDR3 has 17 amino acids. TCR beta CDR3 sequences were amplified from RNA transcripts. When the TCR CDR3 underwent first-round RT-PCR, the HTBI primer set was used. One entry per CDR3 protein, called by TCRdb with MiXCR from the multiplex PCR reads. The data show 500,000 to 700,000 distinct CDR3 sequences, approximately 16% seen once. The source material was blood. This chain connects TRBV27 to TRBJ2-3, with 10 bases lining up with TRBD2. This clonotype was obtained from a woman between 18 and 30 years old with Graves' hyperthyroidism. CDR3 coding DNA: TGTGCCAGCCTTTCGATAGCGGGGGGCAGAGACACAGATACGCAGTATTTT. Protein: CASLSIAGGRDTDTQYF.